Given below is one TCR beta chain in context. The antigen remains unidentified. The data are from a study of CD8+ T cells in alopecia areata. Lesional scalp punch biopsies and peripheral blood came from alopecia areata patients. Sequencing used cDNA as its template, made by extracting RNA and reverse transcribing it. Sequencing was performed with immunoSEQ multiplex PCR; in TCRdb, only in-frame clones are kept and a portion is missing. This sample yields over 15,000 clones, of which 60% to 80% are seen a single time; 6.1% belongs to the top ten. V was shortened by 1 base and J by 4 bases, with 7 bases between the two germline ends. This CDR3 has 13 residues. The V gene's germline CDR1 is SGHTA and CDR2 FQGNSA. Whole-study results and caveats: Sequenced scalp T cells also include alphabeta T cells resident in normal skin.

The clonotype originates from a human donor with alopecia areata. The input for sequencing was skin, taken at week 0. The chain couples TRBV7-2 to TRBJ1-1; tentatively, D is TRBD1 (6 bases). For the CDR3, the DNA is TGTGCCAGCAGCTTAGGGACAGCCACTGAAGCTTTCTTT. Amino acids: CASSLGTATEAFF.